This record covers a single T cell receptor beta chain. Its antigen remains unidentified. Base qualities were left out, and no much larger clone turns up one base away. In the study, sorted CD4+ and CD8+ blood T cells from patients with severe aplastic anemia and from healthy subjects underwent deep sequencing of TCR repertoires. Ficoll-Paque density gradient centrifugation was used to isolate peripheral blood mononuclear cells. Before DNA was extracted, CD4+ and CD8+ T cells were sorted using either FACS or magnetic beads. The CDR3 holds 17 amino acids from the cysteine to the phenylalanine. Only the CDR3 DNA is retained, 51 bases long and in frame from the first base. The germline V gene encodes CDR1 LNHDA and CDR2 SQIVND (reference sequence). Trimmed from V: 9 bases; trimmed from J: 7 bases; junction bases lacking a gene match: 14. Genomic DNA served as template for TCR beta VDJ combination and CDR3 sequence profiling. TCR repertoire sequencing was run on an Illumina HiSeq 2000. As for the authors' bioinformatics: Repertoires were assessed using TRBV/TRBJ rearrangement plots, CDR3 size and DJ length profiles, and Simpson's diversity index. Whichever DNA sequence was most abundant in the deep sequencing data was defined as the immunodominant clone. CDR3 amino acid sequences were checked for sharing between subjects and were compared against published repertoires and the VDJdb database. TCRdb reprocessed the public reads (quality trimming at Q25 with fastp, clone calling with MiXCR) and kept in-frame beta chains. Rows are combined by CDR3 protein, so each entry shows the most common genes and DNA. None of the V and J calls come from the authors' own analysis; TCRdb made them. Across this sample there are about 190,000 distinct CDR3 sequences, with 50% to 55% seen only once. The leading ten clones occupy around a sixth of the sample.

The data belong to a study of CD8+CD57+ T cells in acquired aplastic anemia (dated by TCRdb to 2017 to 2018). A note on the overall study: Extracted DNA from sorted CD4+ and CD8+ cells averaged approximately 3 ug, ranging from roughly 0.19 to 27.4 ug. For healthy donor samples, the average read count was around 9.8 million for CD4+ cells and 11 million to 13 million for CD8+ cells.

Summary of the overall study and its limitations: About 28 CD8+ CDR3 sequences were found in both patients and controls but appeared to be highly expressed in patients and within the immunodominant clones of the patients. Patients and healthy controls showed no significant difference in CD8+ Simpson's diversity (P=0.060).

Sequences were obtained from sorted CD4+, CD8+, or CD8+CD57+ T cells (not recorded which) from PBMCs. The chain employs TRBV19 and TRBJ1-6, and TRBD1 matches 11 of the central bases. This clonotype was obtained from a human donor in good health, serving as a control. The DNA reads TGTGCCAGCTCGCCCGGGACAGGGGGGACATGGAATTCACCCCTCCACTTT. Its coded protein is CASSPGTGGTWNSPLHF.